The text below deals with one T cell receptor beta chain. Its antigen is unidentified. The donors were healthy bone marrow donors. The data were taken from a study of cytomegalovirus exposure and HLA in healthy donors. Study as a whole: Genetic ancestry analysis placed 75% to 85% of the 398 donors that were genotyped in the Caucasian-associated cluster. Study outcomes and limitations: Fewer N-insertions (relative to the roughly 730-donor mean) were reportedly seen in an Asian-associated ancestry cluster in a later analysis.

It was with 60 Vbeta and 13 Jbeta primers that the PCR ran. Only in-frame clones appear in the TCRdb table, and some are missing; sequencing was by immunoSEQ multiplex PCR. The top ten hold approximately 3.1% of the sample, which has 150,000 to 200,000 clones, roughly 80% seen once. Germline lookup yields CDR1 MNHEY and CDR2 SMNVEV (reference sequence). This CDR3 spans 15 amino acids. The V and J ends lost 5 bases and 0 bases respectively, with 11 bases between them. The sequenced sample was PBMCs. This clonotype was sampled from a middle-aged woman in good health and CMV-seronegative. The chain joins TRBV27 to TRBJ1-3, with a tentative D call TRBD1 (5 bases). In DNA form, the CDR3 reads TGTGCCAGCAGTCATAGGGGATACTCTGGAAACACCATATATTTT. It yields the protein CASSHRGYSGNTIYF.